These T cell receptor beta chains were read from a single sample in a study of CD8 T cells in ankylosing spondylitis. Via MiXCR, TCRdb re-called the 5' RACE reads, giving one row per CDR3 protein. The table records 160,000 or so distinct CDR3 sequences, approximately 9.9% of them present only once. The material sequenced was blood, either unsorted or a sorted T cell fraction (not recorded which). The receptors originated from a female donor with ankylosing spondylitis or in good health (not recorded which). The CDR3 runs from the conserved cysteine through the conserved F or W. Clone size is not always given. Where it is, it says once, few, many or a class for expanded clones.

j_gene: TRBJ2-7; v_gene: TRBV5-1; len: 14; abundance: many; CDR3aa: CASSSGTGFYEQYF
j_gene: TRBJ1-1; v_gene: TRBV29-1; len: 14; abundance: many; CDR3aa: CSVEGTGGAAEAFF
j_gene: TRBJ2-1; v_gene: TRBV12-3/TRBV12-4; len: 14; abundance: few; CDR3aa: CASSRVQLNNEQFF
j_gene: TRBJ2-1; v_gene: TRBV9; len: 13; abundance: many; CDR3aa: CASSLADYNEQFF
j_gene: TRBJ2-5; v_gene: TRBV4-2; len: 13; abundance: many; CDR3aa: CASSQVGGETQYF
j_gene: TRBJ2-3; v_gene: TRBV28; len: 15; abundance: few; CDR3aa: CASSLYSGRSDTQYF
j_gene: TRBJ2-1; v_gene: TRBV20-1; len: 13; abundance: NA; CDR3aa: CSASPSPEGGQFF
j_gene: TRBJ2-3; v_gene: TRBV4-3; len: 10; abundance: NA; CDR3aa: CASSQPTTDF
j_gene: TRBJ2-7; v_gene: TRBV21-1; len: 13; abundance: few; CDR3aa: CASSKQEGYEQYF
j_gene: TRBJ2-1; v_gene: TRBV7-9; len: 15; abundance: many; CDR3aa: CASSPTSASYNEQFF
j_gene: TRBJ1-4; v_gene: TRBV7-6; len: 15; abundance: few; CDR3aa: CASSLVDRKDEKLFF
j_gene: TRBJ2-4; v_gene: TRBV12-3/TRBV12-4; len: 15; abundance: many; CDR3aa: CASSLFQSPLNIQYF
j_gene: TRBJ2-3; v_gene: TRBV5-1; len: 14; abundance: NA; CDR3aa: CASSLYSGSDTQYF
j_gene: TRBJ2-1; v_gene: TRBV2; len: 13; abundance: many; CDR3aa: CASMDVGDDEQFF
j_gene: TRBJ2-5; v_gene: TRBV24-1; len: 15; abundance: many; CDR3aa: CATSALAGRQETQYF
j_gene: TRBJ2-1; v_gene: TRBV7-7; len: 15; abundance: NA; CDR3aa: CASSQGSQSNNEQFF
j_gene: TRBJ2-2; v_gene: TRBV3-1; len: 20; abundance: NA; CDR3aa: CASSQETPSLAGDITGELFF